Listed here are 32 T cell receptor beta chains from one sample, sequenced in a study of blood T cell repertoires in COVID-19. Assay: immunoSEQ multiplex PCR; the TCRdb copy retains only in-frame clones and omits some. Of 150,000 to 180,000 clones listed, 75% to 85% are singletons. The sequencing input was peripheral blood. All receptors come from a woman aged 45-65 years with acute or convalescent COVID-19.

The rearrangement joins TRBV5-6 to TRBJ2-2, with TRBD1 matching over 8 bases. Germline V lookup: CDR1 SGHDT, CDR2 YYEEEE. This CDR3 comprises 15 residues. V lost 3 bases, J lost 5 bases, and 6 bases stayed unmatched. CDR3 coding DNA: TGTGCCAGCAGCTATGGGACAGGTCGAACCGGGGAGCTGTTTTTT. It is translated as CASSYGTGRTGELFF.

The V call is TRBV19, the J call TRBJ2-5; the match to TRBD1 covers 10 bases. Germline V lookup: CDR1 LNHDA, CDR2 SQIVND (reference sequence). The junction had 5 bases not matched to a gene; V was cut back by 2 bases and J by 5 bases. CDR3 length equals 15 residues. The CDR3, as DNA: TGTGCCAGTAGTATACTACGGACAGGGGGTGAGACCCAGTACTTC. It translates to CASSILRTGGETQYF.

The rearrangement uses TRBV21-1 and TRBJ2-7; the D call in the table, TRBD1, was not verified against the DNA. TRBV21-1 is assigned pseudogene status. CDR3 length equals 15 residues. CDR3 in DNA: TGTGCCAGCAGCAAAGAGGCCAGGGAAGTAGGCGAGCAGTACTTC. This sequence encodes CASSKEAREVGEQYF.

The chain joins TRBV7-3 to TRBJ2-2, with D possibly being TRBD1 (5 bases). Trimming shortened V by 8 bases and J by 0 bases, and 13 bases separated the two germline ends. Germline V gives CDR1 SGHTA, CDR2 FQGTGA. CDR3 length: 15 amino acids. The CDR3 reads CASGSGQANTGELFF. In nucleotides, the CDR3 is TGTGCCAGCGGGTCCGGACAAGCGAACACCGGGGAGCTGTTTTTT.

V and J are TRBV27 and TRBJ1-3; D is perhaps TRBD1 (5 bases). The length of the CDR3 is 15 residues. CDR1 and CDR2 from the germline V gene are MNHEY and SMNVEV (reference sequence). The V and J ends lost 10 bases and 0 bases respectively, with 16 bases between them. This CDR3 is CATRSQGRSGNTIYF. CDR3 sequence (DNA): TGTGCCACCAGGAGTCAGGGTCGCTCTGGAAACACCATATATTTT.

The genes are TRBV5-6 and TRBJ2-7, with 9 nucleotides matching TRBD1. The trim removed 4 bases at V and 3 bases at J, leaving 5 bases unmatched. Germline-derived CDR1 and CDR2 are SGHDT and YYEEEE. The CDR3 has 14 residues. The CDR3 protein is CASSLGQGFYEQYF. The CDR3 DNA reads as TGTGCCAGCAGCCTAGGACAGGGGTTCTACGAGCAGTACTTC. Variable domain in full (rest from reference TRBV5-6 and TRBJ2-7): DAGVTQSPTHLIKTRGQQVTLRCSPKSGHDTVSWYQQALGQGPQFIFQYYEEEERQRGNFPDRFSGHQFPNYSSELNVNALLLGDSALYLCASSLGQGFYEQYFGPGTRLTVT.

V gene TRBV2 combines with J gene TRBJ2-7, with 7 bases lining up with TRBD1. The length of the CDR3 is 14 residues. V was clipped by 6 bases and J by 2 bases; unmatched bases: 7. CDR1 is SNHLY and CDR2 is FYNNEI in the germline V gene. CDR3 in DNA: TGTGCCAGCAGCAAGACAGGGTTGACCTACGAGCAGTACTTC. Translated, it gives CASSKTGLTYEQYF.

The chain joins TRBV4-3 to TRBJ2-7, with D maybe TRBD1 (6 bases). CDR3 length: 13 amino acids. Between the trimmed V and J ends, which lost 4 bases and 4 bases, there was a span of 11 bases. The germline V gene has CDR1 LGHNA and CDR2 YSLEER. The CDR3 is CASSRGQQYEQYF. CDR3 DNA sequence: TGCGCCAGCAGCCGCGGACAGCAGTACGAGCAGTACTTC.

This chain links TRBV30 with TRBJ1-3; no clear D. Germline assignment: CDR1 GTSNPN and CDR2 SVGIG (reference sequence). This CDR3 has 15 amino acids. The V end lost 4 bases, the J end lost 0 bases, and 13 bases lay between the germline ends. The CDR3: CAWTGRESSGNTIYF. CDR3 bases: TGTGCCTGGACCGGCCGGGAGTCCTCTGGAAACACCATATATTTT.

The table lists this clone with a count of one. This rearrangement joins TRBV18 to TRBJ1-3; D call uncertain. The germline V gene encodes CDR1 KGHSH and CDR2 LQKENI. Trimming pared 0 bases from V and 1 base from J, leaving 7 bases between. This CDR3 has 15 residues. The CDR3 coding sequence is TGTGCCAGCTCACCACCCAGCGTATCTGGAAACACCATATATTTT. It translates to CASSPPSVSGNTIYF.

V gene TRBV10-3 combines with J gene TRBJ2-3; 10 bases match TRBD2. This CDR3 contains 14 residues. After removal of 8 bases from V and 4 bases from J, the junction contained 6 bases not matched to a gene. Germline V gives CDR1 ENHRY, CDR2 SYGVKD. The CDR3 nucleotides are TGTGCCATCCAACTAGCGGGGAGGGCAGATACGCAGTATTTT. Residues: CAIQLAGRADTQYF.

The chain joins TRBV29-1 to TRBJ2-7; 8 nucleotides match TRBD1. The CDR3 sequence is 14 residues long. Per germline, CDR1 SQVTM and CDR2 ANQGSEA. V was pared by 8 bases and J by 3 bases, with 12 bases of the junction left unmatched. The CDR3 loop reads CSITPGTGIYEQYF. The CDR3, as DNA: TGCAGCATAACCCCCGGGACAGGCATCTACGAGCAGTACTTC.

The chain couples TRBV19 to TRBJ2-3; TRBD2 matches 9 bases. This CDR3 region has 14 residues. Losses at the gene ends were 6 bases for V and 5 bases for J; bases not matched to a gene: 6. Germline V CDR1 and CDR2: LNHDA, SQIVND (reference sequence). This CDR3 is CASSLAGVGDTQYF. The DNA for the CDR3 is TGTGCCAGTAGCTTAGCGGGGGTGGGAGATACGCAGTATTTT.

V and J are TRBV24-1 and TRBJ1-5; D is undetermined. Germline values: CDR1 KGHDR, CDR2 SFDVKD. The CDR3 totals 14 residues. Trimming took off 5 bases at V and 1 base at J, with 8 bases between the two ends. The CDR3 is CATSGPESNQPQHF. DNA of the CDR3: TGTGCCACCAGTGGTCCGGAGAGCAATCAGCCCCAGCATTTT.

The chain couples TRBV5-5 to TRBJ1-1; a possible D gene is TRBD1 (5 bases). The CDR3 extends over 15 amino acids. V was cut by 4 bases and J by 1 base, with 14 bases left in between. The germline V gene has CDR1 SGHKS and CDR2 YYEKEE (reference sequence). The CDR3 region is CASSPLTDPNTEAFF. In DNA form, the CDR3 reads TGTGCCAGCAGCCCCTTGACAGACCCGAACACTGAAGCTTTCTTT.

V gene TRBV28 combines with J gene TRBJ1-2; 9 positions agree with TRBD1. CDR3 length: 11 residues. V lost 8 bases and J lost 10; bases outside the gene matches: 5. Looked up from germline, CDR1 is MDHEN and CDR2 is SYDVKM. CDR3 bases: TGTGCCAGCCGGGACAGGGCCTCCTACACCTTC. Translated: CASRDRASYTF.

This chain connects TRBV19 to TRBJ1-2; 7 positions agree with TRBD1. Germline trimming cut 3 bases from V and 7 bases from J; bases unmatched to any gene: 5. CDR1 is LNHDA, CDR2 SQIVND, per germline (reference sequence). There are 13 residues in the CDR3. CDR3 sequence reads: CASSINRGSGYTF. In nucleotides, the CDR3 is TGTGCCAGTAGTATCAACAGGGGATCTGGCTACACCTTC. The variable domain in full, with the rest retrieved from reference TRBV19 and TRBJ1-2, is DGGITQSPKYLFRKEGQNVTLSCEQNLNHDAMYWYRQDPGQGLRLIYYSQIVNDFQKGDIAEGYSVSREKKESFPLTVTSAQKNPTAFYLCASSINRGSGYTFGSGTRLTVV.

This chain links TRBV7-6 with TRBJ2-1; TRBD2 matches 7 bases. The CDR3 totals 17 residues. The V and J ends lost 5 bases and 0 bases, in that order; junction bases with no gene match: 10. In germline, CDR1 is SGHVS, CDR2 FNYEAQ. CDR3 residues: CASSQEKRGPSYNEQFF. CDR3 nucleotides: TGTGCCAGCAGCCAAGAGAAGCGGGGACCCTCCTACAATGAGCAGTTCTTC.

This sequence joins TRBV6-5 and TRBJ1-1; no reliable D call. Trimming took 6 bases from V and 1 from J, leaving 9 bases between them. The CDR3 is made up of 13 amino acids. Germline CDR1 is MNHEY and CDR2 is SVGAGI. DNA of the CDR3: TGTGCCAGCAGGGAGGCAGGGAACACTGAAGCTTTCTTT. This translates into CASREAGNTEAFF.

The chain carries TRBV6-5 and TRBJ1-6; D gene uncertain. Germline CDR1 MNHEY, CDR2 SVGAGI. The CDR3 consists of 15 residues. V was trimmed by 5 bases and J by 0 bases, leaving 8 bases between them. In DNA, the CDR3 is TGTGCCAGCAGTCGAAGGAGCTCCTATAATTCACCCCTCCACTTT. Translated: CASSRRSSYNSPLHF.

The rearrangement joins TRBV7-3 to TRBJ1-1; D is ambiguous. Germline V gene sequence: CDR1 SGHTA, CDR2 FQGTGA. CDR3 length: 13 amino acids. Trimming took off 3 bases at V and 1 base at J, with 6 bases between the two ends. CDR3 DNA: TGTGCCAGCAGCTTCGACAAGAACACTGAAGCTTTCTTT. Its translation: CASSFDKNTEAFF. Full variable domain (remainder filled in from reference TRBV7-3 and TRBJ1-1): GAGVSQTPSNKVTEKGKYVELRCDPISGHTALYWYRQSLGQGPEFLIYFQGTGAADDSGLPNDRFFAVRPEGSVSTLKIQRTERGDSAVYLCASSFDKNTEAFFGQGTRLTVV.

The chain combines TRBV20-1 with TRBJ2-5; D unclear. Trimming stripped 1 base from V and 7 bases from J, with 7 bases between. This CDR3 is 11 amino acids long. Per germline, CDR1 DFQATT and CDR2 SNEGSKA (reference sequence). DNA of the CDR3: TGCAGTGCTAGAGGACACGGGACCCAGTACTTC. Encoded protein: CSARGHGTQYF.

The genes are TRBV29-1 and TRBJ1-1; 9 bases are a match to TRBD1. The CDR3 is 14 residues long. Germline assignment: CDR1 SQVTM and CDR2 ANQGSEA. V gave up 4 bases and J gave up 2 bases; unmatched junction bases: 5. Written as DNA, the CDR3 is TGCAGCGTTGGGCCGGACAGGGGAAACACTGAAGCTTTCTTT. It specifies CSVGPDRGNTEAFF.

This chain joins TRBV28 and TRBJ1-1, with TRBD1 identical over 9 bases. Germline-derived CDR1 and CDR2 are MDHEN and SYDVKM. The CDR3 length is 14 residues. V dropped 4 bases and J dropped 4; count of bases not matched to a gene: 4. The CDR3 here is CASSSQTGGTEAFF. Here the CDR3 DNA reads TGTGCCAGCAGTTCCCAGACAGGGGGCACTGAAGCTTTCTTT.

This chain uses TRBV12-1 with TRBJ2-7; TRBD1 is taken as the D call from the table, unchecked against the DNA. TRBV12-1 constitutes a pseudogene. This CDR3 region has 15 residues. Here the CDR3 DNA reads TGTGCCAGCAGATCACAACGGGACAGGGGGCTTGAGCAGTACTTC. Its translation: CASRSQRDRGLEQYF.

The table lists this clone with a few counts. This rearrangement joins TRBV28 to TRBJ2-7; TRBD2 aligns across 10 bases. CDR3 length: 15 residues. The germline V gene has CDR1 MDHEN and CDR2 SYDVKM. V gave up 4 bases and J gave up 4 bases; unmatched junction bases: 7. This CDR3 is CASSSLAGGAYEQYF. The DNA for the CDR3 is TGTGCCAGCAGTTCGTTAGCGGGAGGCGCGTACGAGCAGTACTTC.

The rearrangement joins TRBV19 to TRBJ1-1, with TRBD1 matching over 8 bases. CDR1 is LNHDA, CDR2 SQIVND, per germline (reference sequence). Germline trimming cut 6 bases from V and 0 bases from J; bases unmatched to any gene: 12. The CDR3 length is 17 residues. Here the CDR3 reads CASRSRQGRGMNTEAFF. CDR3 coding DNA: TGTGCCAGTAGGTCGAGACAGGGGCGGGGGATGAACACTGAAGCTTTCTTT.

The chain couples TRBV29-1 to TRBJ1-4, with 8 bases lining up with TRBD1. CDR1 and CDR2 from the germline V gene are SQVTM and ANQGSEA. The CDR3 loop spans 14 amino acids. Germline trimming cut 4 bases from V and 5 bases from J; bases unmatched to any gene: 6. The CDR3 loop is CSVGRGTGNEKLFF. CDR3 DNA: TGCAGCGTTGGCCGAGGGACAGGAAATGAAAAACTGTTTTTT.

J is TRBJ2-5 and V is TRBV6-5, with D hard to call. The CDR3 consists of 13 residues. Per the germline V gene, CDR1 is MNHEY and CDR2 is SVGAGI. The V end was cut by 0 bases, the J end by 7 bases, with 9 bases between. CDR3 residues: CASSYSTSGTQYF. CDR3 nucleotide sequence: TGTGCCAGCAGTTACTCGACCTCGGGGACCCAGTACTTC.

Only a few counts were recorded for this clone. The chain joins TRBV5-1 to TRBJ2-7; a weak D match, TRBD1 (5 bases). The germline gives CDR1 SGHRS, CDR2 YFSETQ. Trimming pared 3 bases from V and 2 bases from J, leaving 12 bases between. CDR3 length: 14 residues. CDR3: CASSSRTRTYEQYF. For the CDR3, the DNA is TGCGCCAGCAGCTCAAGGACACGGACCTACGAGCAGTACTTC.

The chain joins TRBV19 to TRBJ1-6; a possible D gene is TRBD1 (5 bases). The V gene lost 5 bases and the J gene lost 10 bases, with 15 bases spanning the gap. Per the germline V gene, CDR1 is LNHDA and CDR2 is SQIVND (reference sequence). The CDR3 covers 14 residues. The CDR3 loop is CASSSLQGTSPLHF. The CDR3, as DNA: TGTGCCAGTAGTTCTCTGCAGGGAACCTCACCCCTCCACTTT.

The CDR3 sequence is CASRQGPQNGVLFF. The CDR3 bases are TGCGCCAGCAGACAGGGTCCTCAGAATGGAGTGCTGTTTTTT. The V and J genes are TRBV5-1 and TRBJ1-4; D perhaps matches TRBD1 (6 bases). CDR1 is SGHRS, CDR2 YFSETQ, per germline. Between the trimmed V and J ends, which lost 5 bases and 14 bases, there was a span of 22 bases. The CDR3 is 14 amino acids.